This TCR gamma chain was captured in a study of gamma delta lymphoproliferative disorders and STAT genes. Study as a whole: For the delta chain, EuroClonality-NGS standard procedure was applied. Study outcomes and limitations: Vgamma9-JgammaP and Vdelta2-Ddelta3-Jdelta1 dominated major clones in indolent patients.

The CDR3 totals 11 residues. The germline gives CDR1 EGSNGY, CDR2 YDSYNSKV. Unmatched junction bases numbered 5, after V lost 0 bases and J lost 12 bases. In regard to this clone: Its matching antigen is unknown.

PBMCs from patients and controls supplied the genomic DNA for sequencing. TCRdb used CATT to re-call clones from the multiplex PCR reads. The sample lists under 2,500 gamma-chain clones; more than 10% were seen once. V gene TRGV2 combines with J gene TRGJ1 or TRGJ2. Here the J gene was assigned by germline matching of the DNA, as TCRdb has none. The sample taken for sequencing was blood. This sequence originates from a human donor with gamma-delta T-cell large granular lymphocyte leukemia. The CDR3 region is CATWDGLGKLF. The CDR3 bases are TGTGCCACCTGGGACGGGCTGGGGAAACTCTTT.